Described below is a single T cell receptor beta chain sequence and its context. Its cognate antigen is unknown. This sample was included in a study of graft-versus-host responses after intestinal transplantation. Study background: Anti-thymocyte globulin served as induction for all recipients, who then took tacrolimus and steroids for about 3 years.

The study, taken as a whole, reports: An association linked early post-transplant HvG declines with peak circulating GvH clone levels.

CDR3 size: 18 residues. V dropped 5 bases and J dropped 4 bases, with 24 bases sitting between them. Germline assignment: CDR1 SGHVS and CDR2 FQNEAQ. Libraries were prepared by immunoSEQ multiplex PCR; TCRdb keeps only in-frame clonotypes and omits some of them. The table shows about 23,000 clones, with 90% occurring only once. The source was PBMCs, collected 39 days after intestinal transplant. The rearrangement uses TRBV7-8 and TRBJ1-5; TRBD1 is a possible D gene (6 bases). This TCR was sampled from a human patient who received an intestinal transplant, so some T cells may come from the graft donor. The CDR3 reads CASSRLAGTHLGNQPQHF. CDR3 bases: TGTGCCAGCAGCCGTCTCGCCGGGACACACCTAGGAAATCAGCCCCAGCATTTT.